The following is a T cell receptor (beta chain) sequence with its context. This specimen comes from a study of blood T cell repertoires in COVID-19. Background on the study: Sample material is recorded as cDNA or gDNA derived from T cells, B-cell-depleted T cells, or PBMCs.

Authors' methods: It was from reference gene primer amplification that nucleated cell counts were estimated. Using immunoSEQ multiplex PCR, the repertoire was profiled, and TCRdb retains in-frame clones only, with some absent. The V and J calls and clone size come from that table; D and trimming were worked out from the DNA. Found here are roughly 180,000 clones, around 84% of them singletons; the top ten hold roughly 5.4%. Recruited during active infection, patients (from Seattle) were subsequently followed longitudinally. This receptor was obtained from a woman in her 50s with COVID-19, enrolled during active disease. Sequencing input: peripheral blood.

CDR3 sequence reads: CASSLQATNEKLFF. In DNA form, the CDR3 reads TGTGCCAGCAGCTTACAGGCAACTAATGAAAAACTGTTTTTT. The chain employs TRBV11-2 and TRBJ1-4; no clear D gene. Germline V gives CDR1 SGHAT, CDR2 FQNNGV. V lost 2 bases to trimming and J lost 0 bases, with 4 bases between them. The CDR3 runs 14 residues.